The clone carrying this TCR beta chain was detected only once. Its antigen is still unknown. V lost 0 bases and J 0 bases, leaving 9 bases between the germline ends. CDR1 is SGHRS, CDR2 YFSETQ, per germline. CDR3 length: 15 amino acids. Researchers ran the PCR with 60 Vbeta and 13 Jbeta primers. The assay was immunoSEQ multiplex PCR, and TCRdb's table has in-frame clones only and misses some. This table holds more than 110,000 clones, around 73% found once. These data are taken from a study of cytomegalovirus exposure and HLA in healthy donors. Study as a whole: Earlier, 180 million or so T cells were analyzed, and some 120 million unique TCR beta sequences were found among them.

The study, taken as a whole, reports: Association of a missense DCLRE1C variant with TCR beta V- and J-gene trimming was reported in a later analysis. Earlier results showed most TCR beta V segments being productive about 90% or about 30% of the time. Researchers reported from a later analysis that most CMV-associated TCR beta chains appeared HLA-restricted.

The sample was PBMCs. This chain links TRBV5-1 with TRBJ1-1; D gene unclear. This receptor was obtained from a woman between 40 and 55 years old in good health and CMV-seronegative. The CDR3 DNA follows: TGCGCCAGCAGCTTGGCCCAGGCGATGAACACTGAAGCTTTCTTT. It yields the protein CASSLAQAMNTEAFF.